The 25 T cell receptor beta chains below all came from one sample that was sequenced in a study of shared clonotypes between healthy human individuals. Measured with immunoSEQ multiplex PCR; TCRdb has only the in-frame clones, and not every one. The profile shows roughly 2 million clones, approximately 96% of them singletons. Sequencing input: naive CD4+ T cells sorted from blood. Documented subset: CD45RA+ positively selected. Receptor source: a young man in good health.

This sequence joins TRBV9 and TRBJ1-2; D ambiguous. The CDR3 is 15 residues long. Germline CDR1 SGDLS, CDR2 YYNGEE. Deletions cut 0 bases from V and 0 bases from J, with 9 bases between. CDR3 in amino acids: CASSVGPESNYGYTF. As DNA, the CDR3 is TGTGCCAGCAGCGTAGGCCCGGAATCTAACTATGGCTACACCTTC.

The gene calls are TRBV6-4 and TRBJ2-1; D is perhaps TRBD2 (6 bases). CDR1 and CDR2 (germline): MRHNA, SNTAGT. This CDR3 spans 12 amino acids. V lost 6 bases, J lost 10 bases, and 13 bases lay in between. The CDR3 loop reads CASSGGRGEQFF. The CDR3 DNA follows: TGTGCCAGCAGCGGAGGGAGAGGGGAGCAGTTCTTC.

This clone showed up just once. The chain joins TRBV20-1 to TRBJ1-1; D is perhaps TRBD1 (5 bases). Per the germline V gene, CDR1 is DFQATT and CDR2 is SNEGSKA (reference sequence). This CDR3 has 11 amino acids. The V and J ends lost 7 bases and 6 bases respectively, with 12 bases between them. The CDR3 coding sequence is TGCAGTGGGTCCAGGGTCGCTGAAGCTTTCTTT. It translates to CSGSRVAEAFF.

The chain employs TRBV10-3 and TRBJ1-4; 7 bases match TRBD1. J gave up 3 bases and V 6 bases, and 4 bases lay outside the gene matches. The germline V gene has CDR1 ENHRY and CDR2 SYGVKD. The CDR3 is 14 residues long. The CDR3 loop is CAIREGQSNEKLFF. Written as DNA, the CDR3 is TGTGCCATCAGGGAGGGACAGTCTAATGAAAAACTGTTTTTT.

This chain links TRBV5-1 with TRBJ2-7; D possibly corresponds to TRBD2 (6 bases). Germline CDR1 reads SGHRS; CDR2 reads YFSETQ. This CDR3 is built from 14 residues. Trimming removed 1 base at V and 6 bases at J, with 14 bases between. This chain's CDR3 is CASSLWDRDSEQYF. In DNA, the CDR3 is TGCGCCAGCAGCTTGTGGGATCGGGACTCCGAGCAGTACTTC.

The chain has TRBV18 and TRBJ2-3; 10 nucleotides agree with TRBD2. CDR3 length: 16 amino acids. V was pared by 2 bases and J by 4 bases, with 6 bases of the junction left unmatched. Germline CDR1 and CDR2: KGHSH and LQKENI. This CDR3 is CASSPIQRGGPDTQYF. CDR3 coding DNA: TGTGCCAGCTCACCAATTCAGCGGGGGGGCCCAGATACGCAGTATTTT.

The chain uses TRBV19 and TRBJ2-2; possible D gene TRBD2, 5 bases. V lost 2 bases, J lost 5 bases, and 12 bases lay in between. The CDR3 runs to 15 residues. Germline V gene sequence: CDR1 LNHDA, CDR2 SQIVND (reference sequence). The CDR3 loop is CASSILPGGTGELFF. The DNA of the CDR3 is TGTGCCAGTAGTATATTACCGGGCGGGACCGGGGAGCTGTTTTTT.

Notes on this clone: This CDR3 is also generated by other DNA sequences in the sample. This chain connects TRBV20-1 to TRBJ2-2; the D is unclear. The CDR3 is 11 amino acids. Germline values: CDR1 DFQATT, CDR2 SNEGSKA (reference sequence). V lost 5 bases to trimming and J lost 2 bases, with 3 bases between them. The CDR3 sequence is CSAFNTGELFF. The CDR3 DNA is TGCAGTGCTTTTAACACCGGGGAGCTGTTTTTT.

CDR3 sequence: CASRGTTKGKETQYF. The CDR3, as DNA: TGTGCCAGCAGGGGAACGACAAAGGGTAAAGAGACCCAGTACTTC. This chain uses TRBV27 with TRBJ2-5; D uncertain. The CDR3 runs to 15 residues. Germline V gene sequence: CDR1 MNHEY, CDR2 SMNVEV (reference sequence). V lost 6 bases and J 3 bases, leaving 17 bases between the germline ends.

The table lists this clone with a count of one. The chain has TRBV7-9 and TRBJ1-4; 8 bases map to TRBD1. J gave up 7 bases and V 7 bases, and 8 bases lay outside the gene matches. The CDR3 totals 14 residues. Germline CDR1 reads SEHNR; CDR2 reads FQNEAQ (reference sequence). The CDR3 spells CASTQTGGGEKLFF. The CDR3 nucleotides read TGTGCCAGCACTCAAACAGGGGGAGGTGAAAAACTGTTTTTT.

In its sample, this clone was seen once. The CDR3 nucleotides are TGTGCCAGCAGCCCCCGCCCAAGTGGGGAGCAGTTCTTC. Translation gives CASSPRPSGEQFF. The chain links TRBV9 to TRBJ2-1; D uncertain. Trimming left V 4 bases short and J 10 bases short, with 15 bases between. Germline-derived CDR1 and CDR2 are SGDLS and YYNGEE. This CDR3 is 13 amino acids long.

The V call is TRBV30, the J call TRBJ1-2; no firm D call. Between the trimmed V and J ends, which lost 6 bases and 4 bases, there was a span of 18 bases. The CDR3 extends over 14 amino acids. Looked up from germline, CDR1 is GTSNPN and CDR2 is SVGIG (reference sequence). The CDR3 loop is CACSREGTFYGYTF. The DNA of the CDR3 is TGTGCCTGTTCCCGAGAGGGTACTTTCTATGGCTACACCTTC.

This chain uses TRBV9 with TRBJ2-2; 9 bases align to TRBD2. Germline V gene data show CDR1 as SGDLS and CDR2 as YYNGEE. With 4 bases clipped from V and 4 bases from J, the junction kept 11 bases outside the gene matches. The CDR3 spans 17 residues. The CDR3 bases are TGTGCCAGCAGCCCACGAGCGGGGGGCTTGGGCACCGGGGAGCTGTTTTTT. Its translation is CASSPRAGGLGTGELFF.

This sequence joins TRBV4-2 and TRBJ2-3; 7 bases map to TRBD1. V lost 1 base to trimming and J lost 3 bases; unmatched junction nucleotides: 10. This CDR3 has 17 amino acids. CDR1 and CDR2 (germline): LGHNA, YNFKEQ. CDR3 region: CASSQGGGQSSTDTQYF. The CDR3 bases are TGTGCCAGCAGCCAAGGAGGGGGACAGTCGTCGACAGATACGCAGTATTTT.

The V gene is TRBV6-1, the J gene TRBJ1-1, with D unclear. V shed 5 bases and J shed 1 base, with 14 bases lying between them. Germline values: CDR1 MNHNS, CDR2 SASEGT. The CDR3 runs 15 residues. CDR3 region: CASSLGSQPNTEAFF. The CDR3 nucleotides read TGTGCCAGCAGTCTAGGGTCCCAGCCGAACACTGAAGCTTTCTTT.

This sequence joins TRBV10-2 and TRBJ2-5; TRBD2 might be the D (6 bases). V shed 6 bases and J shed 4 bases, with 12 bases lying between them. The CDR3 totals 13 residues. Per the germline V gene, CDR1 is WSHSY and CDR2 is SAAADI. CDR3 bases: TGCGCCAGCAGAAAGGGAGGTAGAGAGACCCAGTACTTC. As protein: CASRKGGRETQYF.

The V gene is TRBV30, the J gene TRBJ1-2; 9 bases are a match to TRBD1. Trimming at V came to 4 bases and at J to 3 bases, leaving 12 bases not matched to a gene. Germline assignment: CDR1 GTSNPN and CDR2 SVGIG (reference sequence). The CDR3 is 16 residues long. The CDR3 coding sequence is TGTGCCTGGAACCCGGGACAGGGTCTATTGGACTATGGCTACACCTTC. Translating gives CAWNPGQGLLDYGYTF.

The table lists this clone with a count of one. This chain links TRBV29-1 with TRBJ1-1; D is uncertain. The germline CDR1 and CDR2 sequences are SQVTM and ANQGSEA. The CDR3 consists of 17 residues. V shed 1 base and J shed 2 bases, with 20 bases lying between them. The CDR3 bases are TGCAGCGTTGAAGGCAAGAGTAGGAAGGGCAGAAACACTGAAGCTTTCTTT. It encodes CSVEGKSRKGRNTEAFF.

V gene TRBV7-2 combines with J gene TRBJ2-2, with D perhaps being TRBD1 or TRBD2 (6 bases each). The CDR3 runs to 15 residues. V was clipped by 7 bases and J by 1 base, with 13 bases between them. Germline values: CDR1 SGHTA, CDR2 FQGNSA. The CDR3 DNA reads as TGTGCCAGCACTCTAAGGGGGGTGAACACCGGGGAGCTGTTTTTT. As protein: CASTLRGVNTGELFF. Full variable domain (outside the CDR3, taken from reference TRBV7-2 and TRBJ2-2): GAGVSQSPSNKVTEKGKDVELRCDPISGHTALYWYRQSLGQGLEFLIYFQGNSAPDKSGLPSDRFSAERTGGSVSTLTIQRTQQEDSAVYLCASTLRGVNTGELFFGEGSRLTVL.

The chain combines TRBV7-8 with TRBJ2-7, with 10 positions matching TRBD2. The CDR3 sequence is 17 residues long. The germline gives CDR1 SGHVS, CDR2 FQNEAQ. Losses at the gene ends were 2 bases for V and 0 bases for J; bases not matched to a gene: 7. CDR3 residues: CASSLKVLAGDSYEQYF. As DNA, the CDR3 is TGTGCCAGCAGCTTAAAGGTTCTAGCGGGGGACTCCTACGAGCAGTACTTC.

The genes are TRBV7-2 and TRBJ2-7, with TRBD2 matching 9 bases. This CDR3 comprises 17 residues. V was pared by 5 bases and J by 3 bases, with 14 bases of the junction left unmatched. CDR1 SGHTA and CDR2 FQGNSA come from the germline V gene. For the CDR3, the DNA is TGTGCCAGCAGCCTAAGACTAGCGGAGGTTGTAAACTACGAGCAGTACTTC. Translated: CASSLRLAEVVNYEQYF.

The chain links TRBV7-2 to TRBJ2-7; D remains ambiguous. V was shortened by 4 bases and J by 0 bases, with 13 bases between the two germline ends. Per the germline V gene, CDR1 is SGHTA and CDR2 is FQGNSA. This CDR3 comprises 15 residues. CDR3: CASSSGRAFSYEQYF. Written as DNA, the CDR3 is TGTGCCAGCAGCTCCGGCCGGGCCTTCTCCTACGAGCAGTACTTC.

The rearrangement uses TRBV9 and TRBJ1-5; the D is unclear. V was shortened by 7 bases and J by 1 base, with 15 bases between the two germline ends. In germline, CDR1 is SGDLS, CDR2 YYNGEE. The CDR3 has 15 amino acids. The CDR3 bases are TGTGCCAGCCCTTCTCTACACGGAAGCAATCAGCCCCAGCATTTT. This codes for CASPSLHGSNQPQHF.

This clone has only one observation. This chain links TRBV25-1 with TRBJ2-1, with 8 bases that match TRBD2. This CDR3 contains 15 residues. V gave up 3 bases and J gave up 9 bases; unmatched junction bases: 10. Germline V gene data show CDR1 as MGHDK and CDR2 as SYGVNS. The CDR3 coding sequence is TGTGCCAGCAGTGACGCGGGAGGCCCGTTGGTTGAGCAGTTCTTC. Amino acids: CASSDAGGPLVEQFF.

To note about this clone: Distinct nucleotide sequences in the sample also encode this CDR3. In DNA, the CDR3 is TGTGCCAGCAGTGGAGGGGCCAACGTCCTGACTTTC. Translating it yields CASSGGANVLTF. The gene calls are TRBV2 and TRBJ2-6; D is uncertain. Germline CDR1 SNHLY, CDR2 FYNNEI. Trimming stripped 4 bases from V and 4 bases from J, with 2 bases between. The CDR3 is 12 residues long.